The 15 T cell receptor beta chains reported below all come from one sample, sequenced in a study of shared clonotypes between healthy human individuals. Profiling relied on immunoSEQ multiplex PCR, and the TCRdb table lists in-frame clones only, not all of them. The sample shows 400,000 or so clones, about 96% of them seen only once. Sequencing was done on a sample of memory CD8+ T cells sorted from blood. Noted subset: CD45RO+ cells pooled with CCR7-negative TemRA cells. The receptors come from a man aged 30 to 45 in good health.

The rearrangement joins TRBV28 to TRBJ2-5; unclear D gene. Germline-derived CDR1 and CDR2 are MDHEN and SYDVKM. The V gene lost 7 bases and the J gene lost 5 bases, with 8 bases spanning the gap. This CDR3 is built from 11 residues. The CDR3 region is CASTGRETQYF. The CDR3 DNA sequence: TGTGCCAGCACCGGACGGGAGACCCAGTACTTC.

The rearrangement joins TRBV18 to TRBJ2-1; D possibly uses TRBD1 or TRBD2 (5 bases each). V shed 4 bases and J shed 12 bases, with 13 bases lying between them. Germline V gives CDR1 KGHSH, CDR2 LQKENI. The CDR3 extends over 12 amino acids. The chain's CDR3 is CASSRDHPGQFF. In DNA, the CDR3 is TGTGCCAGCTCACGGGACCACCCCGGGCAGTTCTTC.

The genes are TRBV2 and TRBJ1-1; 8 bases match TRBD1. The CDR3 runs to 15 residues. Germline CDR1 reads SNHLY; CDR2 reads FYNNEI. Unmatched junction bases numbered 12, after V lost 8 bases and J lost 4 bases. The CDR3 is CASRIFTGGATEAFF. The CDR3 DNA is TGTGCCAGCCGAATCTTTACAGGGGGAGCCACTGAAGCTTTCTTT.

The CDR3 loop is CAISEGYQPQHF. DNA for the CDR3: TGTGCCATCAGTGAGGGATATCAGCCCCAGCATTTT. The chain employs TRBV10-3 and TRBJ1-5; D gene unclear. V lost 2 bases, J lost 5 bases, and 4 bases lay in between. CDR3 size: 12 residues. The V gene's germline CDR1 is ENHRY and CDR2 SYGVKD.

The V and J genes are TRBV5-4 and TRBJ2-5, with a tentative D call TRBD1 (7 bases). Germline V lookup: CDR1 SGHNT, CDR2 YYREEE (reference sequence). The CDR3 consists of 14 residues. V was clipped by 3 bases and J by 4 bases, with 13 bases between them. The CDR3: CASSSGGPGETQYF. The DNA for the CDR3 is TGTGCCAGCAGCTCAGGGGGGCCCGGAGAGACCCAGTACTTC.

The chain joins TRBV2 to TRBJ2-7, with no clear D. Germline V gene data show CDR1 as SNHLY and CDR2 as FYNNEI. Trimming cost V 3 bases and J 2 bases, with 2 bases left between them. This CDR3 spans 11 amino acids. The CDR3 coding sequence is TGTGCCAGCAGTGACACCTACGAGCAGTACTTC. It translates to CASSDTYEQYF.

J is TRBJ2-3 and V is TRBV7-2; 11 nucleotides align to TRBD2. From germline, CDR1 is SGHTA and CDR2 FQGNSA. Losses at the gene ends were 1 base for V and 0 bases for J; bases not matched to a gene: 9. This CDR3 has 19 amino acids. CDR3 nucleotides: TGTGCCAGCAGCTTAGTCCGTGCGACTAGCGGGATCAGCACAGATACGCAGTATTTT. This encodes CASSLVRATSGISTDTQYF.

The J gene is TRBJ1-3, the V gene TRBV5-1; weak D call: TRBD1 (5 bases). The CDR3 sequence is 16 residues long. Germline V lookup: CDR1 SGHRS, CDR2 YFSETQ. V was trimmed by 4 bases and J by 4 bases, leaving 18 bases between them. In DNA form, the CDR3 reads TGCGCCAGCAGCCTGCTGTCTGGGGGAACCGGAAACACCATATATTTT. It translates to CASSLLSGGTGNTIYF.

This rearrangement joins TRBV29-1 to TRBJ1-2; 8 nucleotides line up with TRBD1. The V segment lost 5 bases and the J segment 7 bases; nucleotides outside the gene matches: 9. The germline V gene encodes CDR1 SQVTM and CDR2 ANQGSEA. The CDR3 consists of 13 residues. The CDR3 loop reads CSVQFGRGLGYTF. For the CDR3, the DNA is TGCAGCGTTCAATTCGGCAGGGGGCTTGGCTACACCTTC.

On this clone itself: Other DNA sequences in this specimen translate into the identical CDR3. The rearrangement joins TRBV4-1 to TRBJ1-2; 8 bases agree with TRBD1. Germline V gene sequence: CDR1 MGHRA, CDR2 YSYEKL. The CDR3 consists of 13 residues. J lost 5 bases, V lost 1 base, and 0 bases had no gene match. The CDR3 bases are TGCGCCAGCAGCCAAGGGACAGGGTATGGCTACACCTTC. The encoded protein is CASSQGTGYGYTF.

The rearrangement uses TRBV28 and TRBJ1-2, with D possibly matching TRBD1 (5 bases). The CDR3 consists of 12 residues. The germline V and J ends were trimmed by 3 bases and 6 bases, with 8 bases remaining between them. Germline V gene data show CDR1 as MDHEN and CDR2 as SYDVKM. DNA of the CDR3: TGTGCCAGCAGTTTTAAGGGACATGGCTACACCTTC. The encoded protein is CASSFKGHGYTF.

The V and J genes are TRBV7-2 and TRBJ1-6; D remains ambiguous. The CDR3 sequence is 12 residues long. The germline V gene has CDR1 SGHTA and CDR2 FQGNSA. Trimming stripped 0 bases from V and 10 bases from J, with 4 bases between. This chain's CDR3 is CASSLAGSPLHF. CDR3 DNA: TGTGCCAGCAGCTTAGCGGGGTCACCCCTCCACTTT.

This sequence joins TRBV20-1 and TRBJ1-2; D gene unclear. V lost 1 base and J lost 3, with 3 bases in between. The CDR3 has 11 residues. Germline CDR1 and CDR2: DFQATT and SNEGSKA (reference sequence). CDR3 protein: CSARADYGYTF. The DNA for the CDR3 is TGCAGTGCTAGAGCAGACTATGGCTACACCTTC.

This clone appeared once. The chain joins TRBV6-1 to TRBJ2-7; TRBD2 aligns across 8 bases. V dropped 4 bases and J dropped 8; count of bases not matched to a gene: 16. Germline CDR1 is MNHNS and CDR2 is SASEGT. The CDR3 consists of 16 residues. In DNA form, the CDR3 reads TGTGCCAGCAGTGCCCCCCCAGGGACTAGTATCCACAAGCAGTACTTC. Its translation is CASSAPPGTSIHKQYF.

V gene TRBV5-1 combines with J gene TRBJ2-7; 7 nucleotides match TRBD1. After removal of 3 bases from V and 5 bases from J, the junction contained 11 bases not matched to a gene. Per the germline V gene, CDR1 is SGHRS and CDR2 is YFSETQ. The CDR3 has 15 amino acids. CDR3 in amino acids: CASSYRTGLNHEQYF. Here the CDR3 DNA reads TGCGCCAGCAGCTATCGGACAGGATTAAACCACGAGCAGTACTTC.